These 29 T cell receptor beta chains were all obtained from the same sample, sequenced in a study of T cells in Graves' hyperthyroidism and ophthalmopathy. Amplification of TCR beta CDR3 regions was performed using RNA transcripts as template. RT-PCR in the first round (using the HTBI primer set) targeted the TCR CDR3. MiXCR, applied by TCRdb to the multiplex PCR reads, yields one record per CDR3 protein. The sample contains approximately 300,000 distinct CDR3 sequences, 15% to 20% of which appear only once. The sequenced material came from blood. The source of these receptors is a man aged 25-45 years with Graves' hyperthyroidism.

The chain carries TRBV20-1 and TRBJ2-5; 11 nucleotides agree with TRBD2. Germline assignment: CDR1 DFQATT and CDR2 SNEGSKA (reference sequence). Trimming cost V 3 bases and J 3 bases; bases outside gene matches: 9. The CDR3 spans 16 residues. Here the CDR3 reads CSASGRQTSGKETQYF. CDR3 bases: TGCAGTGCTAGTGGCCGGCAGACTAGCGGGAAAGAGACCCAGTACTTC.

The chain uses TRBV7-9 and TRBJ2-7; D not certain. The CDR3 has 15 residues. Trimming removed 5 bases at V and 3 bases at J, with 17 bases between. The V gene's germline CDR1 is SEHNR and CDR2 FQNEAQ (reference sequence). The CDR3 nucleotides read TGTGCCAGCAGCACATCCCCGGCACGCTACTACGAGCAGTACTTC. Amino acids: CASSTSPARYYEQYF.

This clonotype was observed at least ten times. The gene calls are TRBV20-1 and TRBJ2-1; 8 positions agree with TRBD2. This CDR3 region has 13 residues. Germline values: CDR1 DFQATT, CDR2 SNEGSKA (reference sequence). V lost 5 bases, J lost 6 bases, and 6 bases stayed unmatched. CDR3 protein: CSAPPTSGNEQFF. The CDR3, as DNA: TGCAGTGCTCCCCCTACTAGCGGCAATGAGCAGTTCTTC.

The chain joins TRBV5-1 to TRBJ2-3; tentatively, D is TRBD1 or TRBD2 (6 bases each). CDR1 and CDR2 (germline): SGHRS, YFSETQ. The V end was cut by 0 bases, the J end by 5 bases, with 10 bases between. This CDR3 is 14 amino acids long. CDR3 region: CASSLGGAGDTQYF. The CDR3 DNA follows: TGCGCCAGCAGCTTGGGGGGGGCAGGAGATACGCAGTATTTT.

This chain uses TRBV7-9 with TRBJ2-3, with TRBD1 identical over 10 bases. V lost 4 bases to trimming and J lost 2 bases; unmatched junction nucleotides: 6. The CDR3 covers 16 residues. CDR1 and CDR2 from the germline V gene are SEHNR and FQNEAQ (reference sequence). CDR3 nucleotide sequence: TGTGCCAGCAGCTCAGGGGACAGGGGCACCACAGATACGCAGTATTTT. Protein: CASSSGDRGTTDTQYF.

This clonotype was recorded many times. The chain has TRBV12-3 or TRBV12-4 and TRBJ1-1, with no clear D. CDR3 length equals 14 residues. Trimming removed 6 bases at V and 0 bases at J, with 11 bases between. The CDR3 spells CASSPAQMNTEAFF. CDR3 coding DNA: TGTGCCAGCAGCCCTGCACAGATGAACACTGAAGCTTTCTTT.

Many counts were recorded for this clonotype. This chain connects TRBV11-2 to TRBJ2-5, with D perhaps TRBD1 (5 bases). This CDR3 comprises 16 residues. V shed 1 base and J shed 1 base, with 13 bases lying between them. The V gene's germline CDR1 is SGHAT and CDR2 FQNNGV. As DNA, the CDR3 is TGTGCCAGCAGCTTAGTTACCCAGGGATTCCAAGAGACCCAGTACTTC. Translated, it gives CASSLVTQGFQETQYF.

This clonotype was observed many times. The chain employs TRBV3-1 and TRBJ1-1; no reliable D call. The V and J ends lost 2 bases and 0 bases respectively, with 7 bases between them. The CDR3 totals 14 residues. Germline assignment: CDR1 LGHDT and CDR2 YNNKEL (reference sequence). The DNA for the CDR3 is TGTGCCAGCAGCCAATTCCTTCTGAACACTGAAGCTTTCTTT. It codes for CASSQFLLNTEAFF.

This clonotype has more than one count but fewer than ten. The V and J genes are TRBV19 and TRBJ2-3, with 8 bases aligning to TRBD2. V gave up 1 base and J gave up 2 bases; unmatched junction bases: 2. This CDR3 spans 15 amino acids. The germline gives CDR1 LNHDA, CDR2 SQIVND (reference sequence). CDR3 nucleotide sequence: TGTGCCAGTAGTATAGCGGGAGGGCCCACAGATACGCAGTATTTT. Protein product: CASSIAGGPTDTQYF.

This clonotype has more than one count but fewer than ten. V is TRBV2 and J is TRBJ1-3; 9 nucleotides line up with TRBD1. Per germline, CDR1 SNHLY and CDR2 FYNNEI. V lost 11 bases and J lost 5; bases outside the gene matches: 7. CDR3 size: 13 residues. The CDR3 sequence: CAFGGQGRNTIYF. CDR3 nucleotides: TGTGCCTTCGGCGGACAGGGGCGAAACACCATATATTTT.

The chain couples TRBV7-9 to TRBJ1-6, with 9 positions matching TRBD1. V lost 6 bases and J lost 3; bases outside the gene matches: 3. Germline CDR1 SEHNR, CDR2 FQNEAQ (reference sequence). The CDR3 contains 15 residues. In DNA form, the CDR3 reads TGTGCCAGCAGTCAGACAGGGGGCTATAATTCACCCCTCCACTTT. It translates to CASSQTGGYNSPLHF.

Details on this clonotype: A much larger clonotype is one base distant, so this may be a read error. The CDR3 region is CASTGGPYEQYF. As DNA, the CDR3 is TGTGCCAGCACGGGAGGGCCTTACGAGCAGTACTTC. The chain employs TRBV11-2 and TRBJ2-7, with 8 bases that match TRBD2. The CDR3 contains 12 residues. Germline CDR1 is SGHAT and CDR2 is FQNNGV. With V trimmed by 7 bases and J by 4 bases, 3 bases remained unmatched.

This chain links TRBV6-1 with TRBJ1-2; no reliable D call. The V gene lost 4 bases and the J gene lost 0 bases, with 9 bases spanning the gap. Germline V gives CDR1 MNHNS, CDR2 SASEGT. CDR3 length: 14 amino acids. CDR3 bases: TGTGCCAGCAGTGCCCAGACTCCTAACTATGGCTACACCTTC. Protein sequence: CASSAQTPNYGYTF.

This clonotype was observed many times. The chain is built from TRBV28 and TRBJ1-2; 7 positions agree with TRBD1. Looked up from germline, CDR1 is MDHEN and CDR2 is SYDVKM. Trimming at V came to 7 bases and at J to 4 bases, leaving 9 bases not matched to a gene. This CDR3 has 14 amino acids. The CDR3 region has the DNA TGTGCCAGCAAACCAGATACAGGGGTCTATGGCTACACCTTC. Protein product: CASKPDTGVYGYTF.

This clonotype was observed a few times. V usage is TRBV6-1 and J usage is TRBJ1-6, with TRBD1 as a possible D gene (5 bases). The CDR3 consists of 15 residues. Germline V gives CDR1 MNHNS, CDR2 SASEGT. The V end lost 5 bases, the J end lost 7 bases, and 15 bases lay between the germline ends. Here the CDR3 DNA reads TGTGCCAGCAGTAGCGTATCAGGGCTCAATTCACCCCTCCACTTT. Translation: CASSSVSGLNSPLHF.

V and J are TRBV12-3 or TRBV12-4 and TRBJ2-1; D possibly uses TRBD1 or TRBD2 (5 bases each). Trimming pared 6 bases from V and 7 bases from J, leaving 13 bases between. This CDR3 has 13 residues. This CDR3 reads CASSRDPSNEQFF. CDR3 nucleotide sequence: TGTGCCAGCAGCCGGGACCCCTCGAATGAGCAGTTCTTC.

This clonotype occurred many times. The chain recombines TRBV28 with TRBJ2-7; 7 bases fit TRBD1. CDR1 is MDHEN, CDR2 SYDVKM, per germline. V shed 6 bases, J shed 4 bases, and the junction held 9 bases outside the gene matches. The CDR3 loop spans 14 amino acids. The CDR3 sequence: CASSSGQVIYEQYF. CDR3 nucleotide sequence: TGTGCCAGCAGCTCCGGACAGGTAATTTACGAGCAGTACTTC.

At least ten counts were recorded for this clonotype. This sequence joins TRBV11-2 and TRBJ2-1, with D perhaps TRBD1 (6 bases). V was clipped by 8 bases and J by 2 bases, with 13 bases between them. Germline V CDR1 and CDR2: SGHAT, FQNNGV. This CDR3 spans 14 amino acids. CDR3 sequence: CASELQGTYNEQFF. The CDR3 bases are TGTGCCAGCGAACTACAGGGAACCTACAATGAGCAGTTCTTC.

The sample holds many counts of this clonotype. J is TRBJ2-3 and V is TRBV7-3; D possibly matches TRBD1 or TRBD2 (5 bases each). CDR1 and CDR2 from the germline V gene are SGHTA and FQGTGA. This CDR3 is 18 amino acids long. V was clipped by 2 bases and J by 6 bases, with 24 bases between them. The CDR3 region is CASSLGTWGYGGADTQYF. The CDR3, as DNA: TGTGCCAGCAGCTTAGGAACGTGGGGCTATGGGGGTGCGGATACGCAGTATTTT.

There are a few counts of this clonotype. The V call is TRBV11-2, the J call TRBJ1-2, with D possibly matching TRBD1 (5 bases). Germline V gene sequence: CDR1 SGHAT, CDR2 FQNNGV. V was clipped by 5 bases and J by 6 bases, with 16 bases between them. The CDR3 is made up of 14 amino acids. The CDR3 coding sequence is TGTGCCAGCAGCCGACCAAGGGAGGGGCATGGCTACACCTTC. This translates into CASSRPREGHGYTF. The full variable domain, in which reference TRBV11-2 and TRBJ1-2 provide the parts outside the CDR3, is EAGVAQSPRYKIIEKRQSVAFWCNPISGHATLYWYQQILGQGPKLLIQFQNNGVVDDSQLPKDRFSAERLKGVDSTLKIQPAKLEDSAVYLCASSRPREGHGYTFGSGTRLTVV.

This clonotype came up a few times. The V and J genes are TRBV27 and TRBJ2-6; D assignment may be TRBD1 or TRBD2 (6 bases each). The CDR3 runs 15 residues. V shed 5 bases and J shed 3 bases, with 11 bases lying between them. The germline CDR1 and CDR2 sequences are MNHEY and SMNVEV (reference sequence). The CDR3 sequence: CASSPRGLGANVLTF. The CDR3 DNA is TGTGCCAGCAGTCCCCGGGGGCTTGGGGCCAACGTCCTGACTTTC.

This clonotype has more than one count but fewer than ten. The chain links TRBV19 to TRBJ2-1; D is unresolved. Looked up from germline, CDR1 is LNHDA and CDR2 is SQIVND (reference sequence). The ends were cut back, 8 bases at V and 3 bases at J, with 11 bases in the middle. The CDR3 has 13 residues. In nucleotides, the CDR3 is TGTGCCAGTGGTAGCAGAGTCTACAATGAGCAGTTCTTC. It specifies CASGSRVYNEQFF.

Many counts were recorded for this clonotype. The CDR3 DNA reads as TGTGCCAGCAGCATCCGGACTAGCGGGGCAGATACGCAGTATTTT. This translates into CASSIRTSGADTQYF. The chain employs TRBV11-3 and TRBJ2-3, with 12 bases that match TRBD2. The V and J ends lost 5 bases and 4 bases, in that order; junction bases with no gene match: 4. Per germline, CDR1 SGHNT and CDR2 YENEEA. The CDR3 contains 15 residues.

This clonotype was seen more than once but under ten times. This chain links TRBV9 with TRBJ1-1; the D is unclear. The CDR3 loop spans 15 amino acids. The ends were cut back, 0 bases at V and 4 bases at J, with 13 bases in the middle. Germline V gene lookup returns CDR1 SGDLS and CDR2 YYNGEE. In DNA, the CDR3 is TGTGCCAGCAGCGTAGGTCCAAGGTGGGGCACTGAAGCTTTCTTT. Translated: CASSVGPRWGTEAFF.

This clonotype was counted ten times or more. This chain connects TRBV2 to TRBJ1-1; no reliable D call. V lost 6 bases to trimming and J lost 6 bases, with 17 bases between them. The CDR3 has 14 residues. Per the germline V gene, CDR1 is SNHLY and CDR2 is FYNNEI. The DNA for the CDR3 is TGTGCCAGCAGGCTCCGGAAACCGCCCCCTGAAGCTTTCTTT. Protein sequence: CASRLRKPPPEAFF.

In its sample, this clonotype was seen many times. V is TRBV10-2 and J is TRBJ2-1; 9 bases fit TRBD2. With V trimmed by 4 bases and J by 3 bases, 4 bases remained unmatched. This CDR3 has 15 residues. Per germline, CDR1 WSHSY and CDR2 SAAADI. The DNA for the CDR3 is TGCGCCAGCAGTGGAGCGGGAGGCGACTACAATGAGCAGTTCTTC. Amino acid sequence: CASSGAGGDYNEQFF.

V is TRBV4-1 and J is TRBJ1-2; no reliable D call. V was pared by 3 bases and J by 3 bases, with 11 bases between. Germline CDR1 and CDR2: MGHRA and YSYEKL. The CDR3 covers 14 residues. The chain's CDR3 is CASSQEDGDYGYTF. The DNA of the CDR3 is TGCGCCAGCAGCCAGGAGGACGGGGACTATGGCTACACCTTC.

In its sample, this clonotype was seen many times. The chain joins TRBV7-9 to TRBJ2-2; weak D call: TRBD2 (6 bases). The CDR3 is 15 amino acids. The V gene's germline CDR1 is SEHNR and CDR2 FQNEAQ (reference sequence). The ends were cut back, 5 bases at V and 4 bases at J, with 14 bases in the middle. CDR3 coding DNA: TGTGCCAGCAGCGCTAGCGCACCGGGCACCGGGGAGCTGTTTTTT. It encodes CASSASAPGTGELFF.

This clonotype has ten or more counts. As DNA, the CDR3 is TGCGCCAGCAGCCGCGGGACAGGGGGCCACGGGGAGCTGTTTTTT. It yields the protein CASSRGTGGHGELFF. J is TRBJ2-2 and V is TRBV5-1, with 12 bases lining up with TRBD1. The CDR3 loop spans 15 amino acids. Per germline, CDR1 SGHRS and CDR2 YFSETQ. The trim removed 4 bases at V and 7 bases at J, leaving 5 bases unmatched.